This TCR beta chain was retrieved from a study of OX40 agonist ivuxolimab in advanced cancers. This clone has ten or more counts. The antigen is unknown. Findings and limits, study-wide: There were, on average, more expanded clones in CD8+ T cells than in CD4+. At 0.1 to 3.0 mg/kg, CD4+ and CD8+ blood T cells expanded clonally by week 6.

Generated by immunoSEQ multiplex PCR, the TCRdb table keeps only in-frame clones and is missing some. The repertoire holds about 49,000 clones, with 75% to 90% as singletons. There are 14 residues in the CDR3. The V end was cut by 8 bases, the J end by 0 bases, with 11 bases between. Germline CDR1 is LNHDA and CDR2 is SQIVND (reference sequence). The source material was CD4+ or CD8+ T cells sorted from blood, sampled in a trial of the OX40 agonist ivuxolimab. This chain connects TRBV19 to TRBJ2-1; D might be TRBD2 (6 bases). This receptor was taken from an adult with an advanced solid tumor such as melanoma, head and neck, liver or kidney cancer. The chain's CDR3 is CASGGAGSYNEQFF. As DNA, the CDR3 is TGTGCCAGTGGAGGGGCTGGCTCCTACAATGAGCAGTTCTTC.